Listed here are 11 T cell receptor beta chains from one sample, sequenced in a study of shared clonotypes between healthy human individuals. TCRdb's table, derived via immunoSEQ multiplex PCR, lists solely in-frame clones and lacks some. The data show about 380,000 clones, 95% to 97% seen once. Sequencing was carried out using memory CD8+ T cells sorted from blood. Subset here: CD45RO+ cells pooled with CCR7-negative TemRA cells. These TCRs come from a man aged 25 to 45 in good health.

The chain couples TRBV4-2 to TRBJ1-2, with 8 positions matching TRBD1. Trimming removed 5 bases from V and 0 bases from J; junction bases left unmatched: 5. CDR3 length: 15 residues. Looked up from germline, CDR1 is LGHNA and CDR2 is YNFKEQ. The CDR3 coding sequence is TGTGCCAGCAGCGAAGGGACAGGATCTAACTATGGCTACACCTTC. Residues: CASSEGTGSNYGYTF.

On this clone: Other DNA sequences within the sample encode an identical CDR3. V is TRBV19 and J is TRBJ2-7, with 10 bases fitting TRBD1. This CDR3 is 13 amino acids long. V shed 6 bases and J 3 bases; nucleotides not matched to a gene: 2. Germline CDR1 and CDR2: LNHDA and SQIVND (reference sequence). This CDR3 reads CASSRDRGYEQYF. The CDR3 nucleotides read TGTGCCAGTAGCCGGGACAGGGGCTACGAGCAGTACTTC.

The gene calls are TRBV15 and TRBJ2-1; 12 bases align to TRBD2. J was trimmed by 11 bases and V by 10 bases; bases with no gene match: 18. From germline, CDR1 is LNHNV and CDR2 YYDKDF (reference sequence). This CDR3 has 16 residues. CDR3 sequence reads: CASPEPRSSGRAQQFF. The CDR3 DNA follows: TGTGCCAGCCCAGAACCGAGGTCTAGCGGGAGGGCCCAGCAGTTCTTC.

Comments on this clone: Germline and junction disagree at one end, which may indicate a read error. The rearrangement uses TRBV7-9 and TRBJ2-3; D remains ambiguous. Per the germline V gene, CDR1 is SEHNR and CDR2 is FQNEAQ (reference sequence). The CDR3 runs to 13 residues. The CDR3 bases are TGTGCCAGCGGGTACGGTAGCAGAGATACGCAGTATTTT. This codes for CASGYGSRDTQYF.

The J gene is TRBJ2-2, the V gene TRBV25-1; perhaps D is TRBD1 or TRBD2 (5 bases each). The germline V gene encodes CDR1 MGHDK and CDR2 SYGVNS. V dropped 5 bases and J dropped 3 bases, with 13 bases sitting between them. The CDR3 spans 15 residues. The CDR3 nucleotides read TGTGCCAGCAGTCCCCGGGACCGATACACCGGGGAGCTGTTTTTT. Protein product: CASSPRDRYTGELFF.

This clone has only one observation. The V and J genes are TRBV5-4 and TRBJ1-1, with D hard to call. The ends were cut back, 6 bases at V and 1 base at J, with 13 bases in the middle. There are 14 residues in the CDR3. Germline CDR1 reads SGHNT; CDR2 reads YYREEE (reference sequence). CDR3 nucleotides: TGTGCCAGCACCCCGTCCCACGGGAACACTGAAGCTTTCTTT. It codes for CASTPSHGNTEAFF. Based on the CDR3 plus reference TRBV5-4 and TRBJ1-1, the full variable domain is ETGVTQSPTHLIKTRGQQVTLRCSSQSGHNTVSWYQQALGQGPQFIFQYYREEENGRGNFPPRFSGLQFPNYSSELNVNALELDDSALYLCASTPSHGNTEAFFGQGTRLTVV.

The chain carries TRBV27 and TRBJ2-5; 10 bases agree with TRBD2. The CDR3 sequence is 17 residues long. The germline gives CDR1 MNHEY, CDR2 SMNVEV (reference sequence). After removal of 0 bases from V and 5 bases from J, the junction contained 9 bases not matched to a gene. CDR3 residues: CASSLSTSGKPWETQYF. In DNA form, the CDR3 reads TGTGCCAGCAGTTTATCCACTAGCGGGAAGCCATGGGAGACCCAGTACTTC.

The chain employs TRBV7-8 and TRBJ1-2, with D hard to call. Trimming left V 1 base short and J 3 bases short, with 3 bases between. The CDR3 extends over 12 amino acids. Germline V gene sequence: CDR1 SGHVS, CDR2 FQNEAQ. The DNA of the CDR3 is TGTGCCAGCAGCTTAGTCGACTATGGCTACACCTTC. Protein: CASSLVDYGYTF.

The J gene is TRBJ1-1, the V gene TRBV27; 7 bases are a match to TRBD1. Germline V gene lookup returns CDR1 MNHEY and CDR2 SMNVEV (reference sequence). Trimming took 5 bases from V and 0 from J; bases not matched to a gene: 6. This CDR3 contains 15 residues. CDR3 protein: CASSPRQGLNTEAFF. CDR3 in DNA: TGTGCCAGCAGTCCCCGACAGGGTTTGAACACTGAAGCTTTCTTT.

V and J are TRBV28 and TRBJ2-1; D possibly matches TRBD1 or TRBD2 (5 bases each). In germline, CDR1 is MDHEN, CDR2 SYDVKM. This CDR3 has 14 residues. Trimming took 6 bases from V and 5 from J, leaving 14 bases between them. The CDR3 region has the DNA TGTGCCAGCAGCGGACAAACTAGGGACAATGAGCAGTTCTTC. Residues: CASSGQTRDNEQFF.

This clone was observed a single time. This chain uses TRBV28 with TRBJ2-7; 9 bases match TRBD2. V lost 5 bases to trimming and J lost 3 bases; unmatched junction nucleotides: 5. Germline V gives CDR1 MDHEN, CDR2 SYDVKM. This CDR3 spans 14 amino acids. This CDR3 reads CASSEGLAFYEQYF. CDR3 nucleotide sequence: TGTGCCAGCAGTGAGGGACTAGCTTTCTACGAGCAGTACTTC.